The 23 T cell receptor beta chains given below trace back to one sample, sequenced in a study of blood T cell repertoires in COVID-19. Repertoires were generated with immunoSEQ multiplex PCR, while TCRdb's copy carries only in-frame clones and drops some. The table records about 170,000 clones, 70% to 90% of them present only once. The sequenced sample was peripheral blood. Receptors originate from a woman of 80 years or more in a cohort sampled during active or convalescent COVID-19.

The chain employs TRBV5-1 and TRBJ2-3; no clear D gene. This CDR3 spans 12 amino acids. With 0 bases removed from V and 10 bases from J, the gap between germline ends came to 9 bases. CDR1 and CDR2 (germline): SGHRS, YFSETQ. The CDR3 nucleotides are TGCGCCAGCAGCTTGGATACTTCGCCGCAGTATTTT. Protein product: CASSLDTSPQYF.

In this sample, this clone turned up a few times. CDR3 DNA: TGCGCCAGTAACTCTGGGGCCAACGTCCTGACTTTC. Translation: CASNSGANVLTF. The chain links TRBV5-1 to TRBJ2-6; no definite D call. CDR1 SGHRS and CDR2 YFSETQ come from the germline V gene. CDR3 length equals 12 residues. Deletions cut 8 bases from V and 0 bases from J, with 3 bases between.

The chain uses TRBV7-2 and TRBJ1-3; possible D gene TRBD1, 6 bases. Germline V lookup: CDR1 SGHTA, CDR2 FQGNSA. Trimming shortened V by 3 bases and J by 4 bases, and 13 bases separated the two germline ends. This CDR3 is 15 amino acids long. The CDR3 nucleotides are TGTGCCAGCAGCTTGAGCAGGGACAAAGGAAACACCATATATTTT. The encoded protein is CASSLSRDKGNTIYF.

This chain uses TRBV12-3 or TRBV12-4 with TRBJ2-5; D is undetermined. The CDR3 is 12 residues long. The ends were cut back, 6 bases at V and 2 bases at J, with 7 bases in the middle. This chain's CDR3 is CASSTKQETQYF. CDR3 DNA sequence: TGTGCCAGCAGCACAAAACAAGAGACCCAGTACTTC.

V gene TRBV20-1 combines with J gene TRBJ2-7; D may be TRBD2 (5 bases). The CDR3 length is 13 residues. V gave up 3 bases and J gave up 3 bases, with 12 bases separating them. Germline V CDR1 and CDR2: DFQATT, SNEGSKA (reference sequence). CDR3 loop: CSASRGYLYEQYV. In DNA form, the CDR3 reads TGCAGTGCTAGTCGGGGATACCTCTACGAGCAGTACGTC.

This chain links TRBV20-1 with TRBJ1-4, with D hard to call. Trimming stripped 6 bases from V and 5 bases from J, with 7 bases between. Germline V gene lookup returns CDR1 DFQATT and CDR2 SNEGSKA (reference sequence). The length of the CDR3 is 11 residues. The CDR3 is CSAVRNEKLFF. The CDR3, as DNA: TGCAGTGCCGTACGGAATGAAAAACTGTTTTTT.

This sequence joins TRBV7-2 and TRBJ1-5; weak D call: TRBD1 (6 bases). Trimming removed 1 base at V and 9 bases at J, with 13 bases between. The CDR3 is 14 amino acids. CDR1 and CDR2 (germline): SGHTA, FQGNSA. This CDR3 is CASSLVRDMGPQHF. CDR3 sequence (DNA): TGTGCCAGCAGCTTAGTTAGGGACATGGGGCCCCAGCATTTT. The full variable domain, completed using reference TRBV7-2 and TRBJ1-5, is GAGVSQSPSNKVTEKGKDVELRCDPISGHTALYWYRQSLGQGLEFLIYFQGNSAPDKSGLPSDRFSAERTGGSVSTLTIQRTQQEDSAVYLCASSLVRDMGPQHFGDGTRLSIL.

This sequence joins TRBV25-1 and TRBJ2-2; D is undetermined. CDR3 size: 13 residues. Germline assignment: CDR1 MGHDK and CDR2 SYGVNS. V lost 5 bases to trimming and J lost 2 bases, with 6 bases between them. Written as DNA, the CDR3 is TGTGCCAGCAGTTATGTTAACACCGGGGAGCTGTTTTTT. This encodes CASSYVNTGELFF. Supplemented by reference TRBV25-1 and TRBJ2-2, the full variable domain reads EADIYQTPRYLVIGTGKKITLECSQTMGHDKMYWYQQDPGMELHLIHYSYGVNSTEKGDLSSESTVSRIRTEHFPLTLESARPSHTSQYLCASSYVNTGELFFGEGSRLTVL.

The CDR3, as DNA: TGCAGCGCTCTAGACCCGGGACAGGGTGACGGCTACACCTTC. It translates to CSALDPGQGDGYTF. V and J are TRBV29-1 and TRBJ1-2; 9 bases map to TRBD1. Per the germline V gene, CDR1 is SQVTM and CDR2 is ANQGSEA. The CDR3 runs 14 residues. V shed 7 bases, J shed 8 bases, and the junction held 14 bases outside the gene matches. Using reference TRBV29-1 and TRBJ1-2 for the parts outside the CDR3, the full variable domain is SAVISQKPSRDICQRGTSLTIQCQVDSQVTMMFWYRQQPGQSLTLIATANQGSEATYESGFVIDKFPISRPNLTFSTLTVSNMSPEDSSIYLCSALDPGQGDGYTFGSGTRLTVV.

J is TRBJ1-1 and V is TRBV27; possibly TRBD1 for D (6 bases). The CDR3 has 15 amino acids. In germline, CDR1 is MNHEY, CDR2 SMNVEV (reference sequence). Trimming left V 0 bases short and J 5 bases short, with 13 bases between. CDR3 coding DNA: TGTGCCAGCAGTTTATCCAGGGGCTCGGTTACTGAAGCTTTCTTT. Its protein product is CASSLSRGSVTEAFF.

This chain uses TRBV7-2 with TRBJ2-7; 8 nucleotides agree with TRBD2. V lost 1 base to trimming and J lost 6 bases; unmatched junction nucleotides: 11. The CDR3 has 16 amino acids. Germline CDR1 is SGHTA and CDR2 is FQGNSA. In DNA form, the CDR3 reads TGTGCCAGCAGCTTAGGTCTAGCGGGCGCCGGCTTCGAGCAGTACTTC. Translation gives CASSLGLAGAGFEQYF.

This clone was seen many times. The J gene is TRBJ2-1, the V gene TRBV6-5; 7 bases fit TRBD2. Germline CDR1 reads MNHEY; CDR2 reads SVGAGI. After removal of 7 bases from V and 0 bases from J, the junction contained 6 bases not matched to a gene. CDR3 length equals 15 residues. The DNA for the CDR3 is TGTGCCAGCACCGATTTAGCGGGCTCCTACAATGAGCAGTTCTTC. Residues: CASTDLAGSYNEQFF.

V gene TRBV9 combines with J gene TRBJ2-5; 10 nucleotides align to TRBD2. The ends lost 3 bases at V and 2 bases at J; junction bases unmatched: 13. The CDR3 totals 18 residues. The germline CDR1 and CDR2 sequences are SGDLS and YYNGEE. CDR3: CASSAARTSGVSQETQYF. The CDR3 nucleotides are TGTGCCAGCAGCGCAGCTCGGACTAGCGGTGTGTCACAAGAGACCCAGTACTTC.

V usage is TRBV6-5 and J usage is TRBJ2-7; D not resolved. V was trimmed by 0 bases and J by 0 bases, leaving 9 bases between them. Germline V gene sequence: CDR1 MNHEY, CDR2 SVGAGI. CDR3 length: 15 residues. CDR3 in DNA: TGTGCCAGCAGTTACTCCAGGTTCAGCTCCTACGAGCAGTACGTC. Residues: CASSYSRFSSYEQYV.

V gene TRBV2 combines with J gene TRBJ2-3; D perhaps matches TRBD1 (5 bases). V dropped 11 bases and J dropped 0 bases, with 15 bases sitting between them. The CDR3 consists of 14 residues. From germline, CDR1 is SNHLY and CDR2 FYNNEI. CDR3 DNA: TGTGCCGCGACAGCTCTCCGGAGCACAGATACGCAGTATTTT. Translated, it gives CAATALRSTDTQYF. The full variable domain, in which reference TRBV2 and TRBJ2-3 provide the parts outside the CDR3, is EPEVTQTPSHQVTQMGQEVILRCVPISNHLYFYWYRQILGQKVEFLVSFYNNEISEKSEIFDDQFSVERPDGSNFTLKIRSTKLEDSAMYFCAATALRSTDTQYFGPGTRLTVL.

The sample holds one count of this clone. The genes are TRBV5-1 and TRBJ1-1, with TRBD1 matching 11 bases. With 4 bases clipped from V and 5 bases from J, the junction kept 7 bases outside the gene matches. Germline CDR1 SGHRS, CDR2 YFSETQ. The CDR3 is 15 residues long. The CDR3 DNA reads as TGCGCCAGCAGCGCCGGACAGGGGGCGAGGACTGAAGCTTTCTTT. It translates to CASSAGQGARTEAFF.

The CDR3 region is CASSYFRGISGNTIYF. The CDR3 nucleotides read TGTGCCAGCAGTTACTTCAGGGGGATCTCTGGAAACACCATATATTTT. The J gene is TRBJ1-3, the V gene TRBV6-5, with TRBD1 identical over 7 bases. The V and J ends lost 1 base and 0 bases, in that order; junction bases with no gene match: 3. CDR3 length: 16 residues. CDR1 is MNHEY and CDR2 is SVGAGI in the germline V gene.

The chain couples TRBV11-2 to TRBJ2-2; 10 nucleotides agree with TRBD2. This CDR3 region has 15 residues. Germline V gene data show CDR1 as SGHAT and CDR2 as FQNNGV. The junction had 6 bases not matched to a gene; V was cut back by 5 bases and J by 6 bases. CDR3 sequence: CASSPLAGKSGELFF. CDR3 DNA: TGTGCCAGCAGCCCACTAGCGGGGAAATCCGGGGAGCTGTTTTTT.

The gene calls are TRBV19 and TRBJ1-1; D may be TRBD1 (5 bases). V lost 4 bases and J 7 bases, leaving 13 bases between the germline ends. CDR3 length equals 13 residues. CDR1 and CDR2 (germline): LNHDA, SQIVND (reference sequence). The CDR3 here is CASSTRQPSEAFF. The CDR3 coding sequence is TGTGCCAGTAGTACCCGACAGCCTAGTGAAGCTTTCTTT. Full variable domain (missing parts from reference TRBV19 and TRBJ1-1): DGGITQSPKYLFRKEGQNVTLSCEQNLNHDAMYWYRQDPGQGLRLIYYSQIVNDFQKGDIAEGYSVSREKKESFPLTVTSAQKNPTAFYLCASSTRQPSEAFFGQGTRLTVV.

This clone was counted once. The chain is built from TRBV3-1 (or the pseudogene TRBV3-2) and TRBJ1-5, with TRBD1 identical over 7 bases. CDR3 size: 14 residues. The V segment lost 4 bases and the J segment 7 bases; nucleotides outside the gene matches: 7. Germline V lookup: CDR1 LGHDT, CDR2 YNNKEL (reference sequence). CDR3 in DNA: TGTGCCAGCAGCCCGACAGGGCTCGGGCAGCCCCAGCATTTT. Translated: CASSPTGLGQPQHF.

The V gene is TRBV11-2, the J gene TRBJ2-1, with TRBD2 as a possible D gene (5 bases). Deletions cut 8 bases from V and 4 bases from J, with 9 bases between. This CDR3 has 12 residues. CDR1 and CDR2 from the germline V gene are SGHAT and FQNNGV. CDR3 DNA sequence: TGTGCCAGCCTAGCTTCGTACAATGAGCAGTTCTTC. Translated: CASLASYNEQFF.

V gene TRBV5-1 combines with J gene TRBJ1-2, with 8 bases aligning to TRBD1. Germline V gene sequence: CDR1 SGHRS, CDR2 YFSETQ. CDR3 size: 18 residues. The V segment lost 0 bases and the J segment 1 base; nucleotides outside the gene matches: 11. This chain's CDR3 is CASSLESWRQGNNYGYTF. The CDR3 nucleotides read TGCGCCAGCAGCTTGGAATCATGGAGACAGGGGAATAACTATGGCTACACCTTC. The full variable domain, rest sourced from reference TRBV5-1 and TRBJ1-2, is KAGVTQTPRYLIKTRGQQVTLSCSPISGHRSVSWYQQTPGQGLQFLFEYFSETQRNKGNFPGRFSGRQFSNSRSEMNVSTLELGDSALYLCASSLESWRQGNNYGYTFGSGTRLTVV.

The CDR3 loop reads CASSHDRGSLLYGYTF. CDR3 nucleotide sequence: TGTGCCAGCAGCCACGACAGGGGGTCTCTTCTCTATGGCTACACCTTC. The chain combines TRBV3-1 (or the pseudogene TRBV3-2) with TRBJ1-2, with 9 positions matching TRBD1. The CDR3 contains 16 residues. Trimming took 3 bases from V and 4 from J; bases not matched to a gene: 9. From germline, CDR1 is LGHDT and CDR2 YNNKEL (reference sequence).